Listed here are 17 T cell receptor beta chains from one sample, sequenced in a study of T cells in Graves' hyperthyroidism and ophthalmopathy. The CDR3 regions of TCR beta were amplified from RNA transcripts. Using the HTBI primer set, a first-round RT-PCR was run on the TCR CDR3. Via MiXCR, TCRdb re-called the multiplex PCR reads, giving one row per CDR3 protein. The sample holds about 250,000 distinct CDR3 sequences, about 20% seen once. Source material: blood. These receptors were obtained from a man between 25 and 39 years old with Graves' ophthalmopathy.

This chain connects TRBV19 to TRBJ2-1; 8 nucleotides agree with TRBD2. The ends lost 3 bases at V and 3 bases at J; junction bases unmatched: 4. CDR3 length: 15 amino acids. The germline CDR1 and CDR2 sequences are LNHDA and SQIVND (reference sequence). CDR3 DNA sequence: TGTGCCAGTAGTATTAGCGGGACCTACTACAATGAGCAGTTCTTC. It translates to CASSISGTYYNEQFF.

To note about this clonotype: Since a much larger clone is just one base distant, this may be a read error. The chain has TRBV11-2 and TRBJ1-1; D is possibly TRBD1 (5 bases). Germline CDR1 reads SGHAT; CDR2 reads FQNNGV. The CDR3 length is 15 residues. The CDR3 loop reads CAGSFGGAWNTEAFF. Written as DNA, the CDR3 is TGTGCCGGCAGCTTCGGAGGGGCATGGAACACTGAAGCTTTCTTT.

This clonotype was observed a handful of times. The V call is TRBV25-1, the J call TRBJ2-7, with 7 bases lining up with TRBD1. This CDR3 spans 15 amino acids. In germline, CDR1 is MGHDK, CDR2 SYGVNS. After removal of 3 bases from V and 4 bases from J, the junction contained 9 bases not matched to a gene. The CDR3 DNA reads as TGTGCCAGCAGTGACGATGTGCAGGGGGTTTACGAGCAGTACTTC. This translates into CASSDDVQGVYEQYF.

V gene TRBV28 combines with J gene TRBJ1-5; the D is unclear. CDR3 length: 14 amino acids. Germline V CDR1 and CDR2: MDHEN, SYDVKM. V lost 5 bases to trimming and J lost 6 bases, with 14 bases between them. The CDR3 sequence is CASSQPVTGQPQHF. Here the CDR3 DNA reads TGTGCCAGCAGTCAACCGGTTACGGGTCAGCCCCAGCATTTT.

V usage is TRBV30 and J usage is TRBJ1-6; 10 nucleotides line up with TRBD1. J lost 10 bases, V lost 1 base, and 4 bases had no gene match. This CDR3 has 14 residues. Germline assignment: CDR1 GTSNPN and CDR2 SVGIG (reference sequence). CDR3 nucleotide sequence: TGTGCCTGGAGTGAGGGACAGGGGTTCTCACCCCTCCACTTT. Encoded protein: CAWSEGQGFSPLHF.

This clonotype was seen more than once but under ten times. The gene calls are TRBV7-9 and TRBJ1-6; TRBD1 is a possible D gene (6 bases). The CDR3 runs 14 residues. The germline CDR1 and CDR2 sequences are SEHNR and FQNEAQ (reference sequence). V shed 4 bases and J shed 7 bases, with 11 bases lying between them. CDR3 region: CASSSDRRNSPLHF. The CDR3 nucleotides are TGTGCCAGCAGCTCCGACAGGAGAAATTCACCCCTCCACTTT.

The chain has TRBV6-5 and TRBJ1-2; no reliable D call. Deletions cut 8 bases from V and 0 bases from J, with 10 bases between. The CDR3 covers 13 residues. Per germline, CDR1 MNHEY and CDR2 SVGAGI. CDR3 loop: CASGQFANYGYTF. The CDR3 DNA follows: TGTGCCAGCGGGCAGTTCGCTAACTATGGCTACACCTTC.

This clonotype has a handful of counts. This sequence joins TRBV9 and TRBJ2-2; 7 bases agree with TRBD1. V trimming: 5 bases; J trimming: 3 bases; junction bases outside the gene matches: 7. The CDR3 loop spans 15 amino acids. Germline lookup yields CDR1 SGDLS and CDR2 YYNGEE. The CDR3 here is CASSRTGDYTGELFF. CDR3 nucleotides: TGTGCCAGCAGTAGGACAGGCGATTACACCGGGGAGCTGTTTTTT.

This clonotype was observed a few times. This chain uses TRBV28 with TRBJ2-1; 9 bases are a match to TRBD2. V was clipped by 4 bases and J by 4 bases; unmatched bases: 26. Germline V gives CDR1 MDHEN, CDR2 SYDVKM. This CDR3 contains 22 residues. CDR3 nucleotide sequence: TGTGCCAGCAGTTCACACCCCGGGTTAGCGGGAGTCCGAGAGGGGCAATACAATGAGCAGTTCTTC. Encoded protein: CASSSHPGLAGVREGQYNEQFF.

This clonotype was detected many times. The chain combines TRBV7-9 with TRBJ1-1; D not resolved. This CDR3 is 14 amino acids long. The germline V gene has CDR1 SEHNR and CDR2 FQNEAQ (reference sequence). V lost 8 bases and J 1 base, leaving 14 bases between the germline ends. As DNA, the CDR3 is TGTGCCAGCCTCAATCTCGGAGGGAACACTGAAGCTTTCTTT. Residues: CASLNLGGNTEAFF.

This clonotype was recorded a few times. The chain is built from TRBV5-4 and TRBJ2-1, with D uncertain. Germline V CDR1 and CDR2: SGHNT, YYREEE (reference sequence). This CDR3 is built from 16 residues. The V end lost 0 bases, the J end lost 2 bases, and 12 bases lay between the germline ends. Here the CDR3 reads CASSLGPGEPYNEQFF. The CDR3 region has the DNA TGTGCCAGCAGCTTGGGACCCGGAGAGCCCTACAATGAGCAGTTCTTC.

This clonotype was recorded many times. This chain joins TRBV3-1 and TRBJ2-5, with no clear D. V lost 0 bases, J lost 2 bases, and 13 bases lay in between. The germline V gene encodes CDR1 LGHDT and CDR2 YNNKEL (reference sequence). The CDR3 runs to 16 residues. The chain's CDR3 is CASSQDSPDTQETQYF. DNA for the CDR3: TGTGCCAGCAGCCAAGATTCGCCAGACACACAAGAGACCCAGTACTTC.

This clonotype has just a few counts. Possible read error: a much larger clone is one base away. The chain employs TRBV3-1 and TRBJ2-5; a weak D match, TRBD1 (6 bases). CDR1 and CDR2 (germline): LGHDT, YNNKEL (reference sequence). The CDR3 sequence is 16 residues long. As DNA, the CDR3 is TGTGCCAGCAGCCAGACAGGATCGATGTACCAAGAGACCCGGTACTTC. Amino acids: CASSQTGSMYQETRYF.

This clonotype turned up a few times. V and J are TRBV4-2 and TRBJ1-1; the D is unclear. The CDR3 has 14 residues. CDR1 and CDR2 from the germline V gene are LGHNA and YNFKEQ. The V gene lost 0 bases and the J gene lost 1 base, with 6 bases spanning the gap. As DNA, the CDR3 is TGTGCCAGCAGCCAAGATGTCACGAACACTGAAGCTTTCTTT. Translated: CASSQDVTNTEAFF.

V and J are TRBV5-1 and TRBJ2-1; no definite D call. The CDR3 consists of 15 residues. Germline V CDR1 and CDR2: SGHRS, YFSETQ. V lost 5 bases, J lost 1 base, and 13 bases lay in between. As DNA, the CDR3 is TGCGCCAGCAGAGCCCCTGGGGATTCCTACAATGAGCAGTTCTTC. Amino acid sequence: CASRAPGDSYNEQFF. Variable domain in full (rest from reference TRBV5-1 and TRBJ2-1): KAGVTQTPRYLIKTRGQQVTLSCSPISGHRSVSWYQQTPGQGLQFLFEYFSETQRNKGNFPGRFSGRQFSNSRSEMNVSTLELGDSALYLCASRAPGDSYNEQFFGPGTRLTVL.

This clonotype came up many times. J is TRBJ1-1 and V is TRBV12-3 or TRBV12-4, with D unresolved. The V gene lost 4 bases and the J gene lost 6 bases, with 3 bases spanning the gap. This CDR3 contains 10 residues. Written as DNA, the CDR3 is TGTGCCAGCAGTTACGCTGAAGCTTTCTTT. Protein product: CASSYAEAFF.

V gene TRBV29-1 combines with J gene TRBJ1-1; D is possibly TRBD1 (6 bases). The CDR3 spans 13 residues. From germline, CDR1 is SQVTM and CDR2 ANQGSEA. The V end was cut by 3 bases, the J end by 4 bases, with 12 bases between. Written as DNA, the CDR3 is TGCAGCGTTGATCTGGGGGCTGGCACTGAAGCTTTCTTT. Protein product: CSVDLGAGTEAFF.